This entry describes one T cell receptor beta chain. This clonotype has a count of ten or more. Its specific antigen is unknown. Per-nucleotide qualities are absent, and no much larger clonotype sits a single base away. The data are from a study of neurological immune-mediated disorders (dated by TCRdb to between 2019 and 2020). Regarding the research as a whole: Peripheral blood TCR-beta repertoires from patients with HTLV-I-associated myelopathy (HAM/TSP), patients with multiple sclerosis, and healthy controls were compared in the study using UMI-based sequencing. The cohort was made up of 68 subjects, consisting of roughly 14 HAM/TSP patients, around 35 multiple sclerosis patients and about 20 healthy controls. Alongside PBMC samples, the set of approximately 100 TCR-beta libraries contained longitudinal samples, technical triplicates, and paired CD4+ and CD8+ T-cell subsets that had been sorted. To precisely calculate how much the frequency of each individual clone varied, libraries were sequenced in technical triplicate. On the study overall, not on this receptor specifically: TCR clonal expansion was greatest in HAM/TSP patients and smallest in MS patients, who ranked below even healthy controls. No identical CDR3 amino acid sequences were shared among expanded clones across subjects, suggesting private TCR-beta repertoires in all groups.

To synthesize cDNA, template-switch 5'RACE was performed with a primer carrying a 10-nucleotide random unique molecular identifier so that each TCR transcript was tagged. Each sequencing run produced over 160 million TCR-beta sequences covering 15-18 subjects. Total RNA was extracted with the RNeasy kit. The KAPA Real-time Library Amplification kit was used to amplify TCR-beta VDJ regions with primers targeting the TCR constant region and the 5'RACE anchor. A first PCR added sample indexes and Illumina adaptors, and a second PCR then raised library yield. The roughly 650 bp TCR product was size-selected on a 2% E-gel SizeSelection system after Ampure bead purification. Before pooling, libraries had their quality checked on a Bioanalyzer, their concentration measured with Qubit, and their quantity determined with the Kapa Library Quantification kit. An Illumina HiSeq 2500 was used to sequence the libraries paired-end at 2 x 150 bp. To increase sequence diversity, roughly 23-30% phiX was spiked into each library pool. The study's processing was this. Quality-filtered reads were processed with the UMI-based MiGEC pipeline, which removed over 80% of raw TCR sequences during error correction. VDJ genes were aligned to IMGT germline references, and clonotypes were defined by unique CDR3 amino acid sequence plus V-J genes. Clonal expansion, Shannon diversity and CDR3 relatedness were evaluated with VDJtools (CalcPairwiseDistances, ClusterSamples), while phylogenetic trees were built in CLCbio workbench. A clone was classed as expanded if it had 8 or more unique UMIs, a cutoff based on coefficient-of-variation modelling across technical triplicates. TCRdb reprocessed the public reads (quality trimming at Q25 with fastp, clone calling with MiXCR) and kept in-frame beta chains. Each CDR3 protein appears once, grouped with its most common genes and DNA. TCRdb's processing, not the authors', yielded these V and J calls. The sample table lists more than 30,000 distinct CDR3 sequences, more than 10% of them with a count of one. The biggest ten clones account for around 5% of the sample.

The sample's time point label is to be understood as: technical triplicate 2. For sorted-subset TCR libraries, under 1.2 million sorted CD4+ or CD8+ T cells were used. PBMCs were separated from peripheral blood using Ficoll-Hypaque density gradient centrifugation and then cryopreserved in liquid nitrogen. The study also sequenced paired sorted CD4+ and CD8+ subsets from healthy controls, HAM/TSP patients and MS patients. CDR1 MDHEN and CDR2 SYDVKM are derived from the germline V gene. The trim is 1 base for V and 7 bases for J, with a gap of 10 bases between the germline ends. CDR3 length: 14 amino acids, cysteine to phenylalanine. CDR3 DNA only is kept here, 42 bases in frame from base 1.

The chain links TRBV28 with TRBJ2-2; there is no confident call for the D gene. Specimen: CD4+ T cells from blood. This sequence was found in a female donor with HTLV-1-associated myelopathy (HAM/TSP). At the DNA level, the sequence is TGTGCCAGCAGTTTATCGGGTCCAGTCGGGGAGCTGTTTTTT. Its protein reads: CASSLSGPVGELFF. The variable domain in full, with residues beyond the CDR3 obtained from the reference TRBV28 and TRBJ2-2 genes, is DVKVTQSSRYLVKRTGEKVFLECVQDMDHENMFWYRQDPGLGLRLIYFSYDVKMKEKGDIPEGYSVSREKKERFSLILESASTNQTSMYLCASSLSGPVGELFFGEGSRLTVL.